The present entry profiles one TCR beta chain with its context. TCRdb keeps only in-frame clones here, not all; method: immunoSEQ multiplex PCR. The sample shows 2 million to 3 million clones, just over 90% of them seen only once. The entry originates in a study of shared clonotypes between healthy human individuals. The CDR3 consists of 16 residues. V lost 5 bases to trimming and J lost 6 bases; unmatched junction nucleotides: 11. Germline CDR1 and CDR2: SGHAT and FQNNGV. This clonotype was sampled from a young man in good health. The material sequenced was naive CD4+ T cells sorted from blood. Sample subset: CD45RA+ positively selected. The chain uses TRBV11-2 and TRBJ2-1, with 9 bases that match TRBD1. The CDR3 is CASSKPPGQGGNEQFF. The CDR3 region has the DNA TGTGCCAGCAGCAAACCACCGGGACAGGGTGGCAATGAGCAGTTCTTC.